This TCR beta chain came from a study of T cells after somatic rescue of genetic block. Germline CDR1 and CDR2: MNHEY and SMNVEV (reference sequence). Trimming took 4 bases from V and 7 from J; bases not matched to a gene: 7. The CDR3 has 15 amino acids. Profiled with immunoSEQ multiplex PCR; TCRdb holds only in-frame clones, not every one. The profile shows tens of thousands of clones, over 80% of them singletons. This receptor was taken from a woman between 18 and 29 years old. Sequenced material: peripheral blood mononuclear cells (PBMCs). The V and J genes are TRBV27 and TRBJ2-7, with 13 bases lining up with TRBD2. CDR3 loop: CASSWGTSGVKEQYF. CDR3 coding DNA: TGTGCCAGCAGTTGGGGGACTAGCGGGGTTAAGGAGCAGTACTTC.